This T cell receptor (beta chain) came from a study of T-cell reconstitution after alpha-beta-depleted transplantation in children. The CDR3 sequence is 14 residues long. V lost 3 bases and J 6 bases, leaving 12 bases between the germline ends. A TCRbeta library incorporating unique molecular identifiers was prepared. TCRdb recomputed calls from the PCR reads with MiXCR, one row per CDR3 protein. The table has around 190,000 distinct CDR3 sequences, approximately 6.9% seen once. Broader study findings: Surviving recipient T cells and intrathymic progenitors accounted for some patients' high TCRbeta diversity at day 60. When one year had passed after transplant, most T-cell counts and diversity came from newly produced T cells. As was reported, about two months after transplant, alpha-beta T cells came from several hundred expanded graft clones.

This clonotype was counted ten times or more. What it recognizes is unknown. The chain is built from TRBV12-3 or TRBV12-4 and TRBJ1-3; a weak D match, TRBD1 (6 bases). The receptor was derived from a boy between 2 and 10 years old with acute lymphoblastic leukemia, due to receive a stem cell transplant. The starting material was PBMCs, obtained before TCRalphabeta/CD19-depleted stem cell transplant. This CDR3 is CASSLGAGSNTIYF. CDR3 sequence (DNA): TGTGCCAGCAGTTTGGGGGCAGGCTCAAACACCATATATTTT.